This TCR beta chain derives from a study of T-cell memory formation after mild COVID-19. Notes on the study in general: Largely, contracting CD4+ clones fell within CM and EM, and contracting CD8+ clones within EMRA. Researchers found some responding clones in pre-infection memory, a sign that cross-reactive memory joined.

The CDR3 sequence is 15 residues long. With 1 base clipped from V and 9 bases from J, the junction kept 9 bases outside the gene matches. The germline CDR1 and CDR2 sequences are SGDLS and YYNGEE. At least ten counts were recorded for this clonotype. Its antigen remains unknown. 5'RACE primed from the constant segment yielded TCR alpha and TCR beta cDNA libraries bearing sample barcodes and UMIs. One entry per CDR3 protein results from TCRdb running MiXCR on the 5' RACE reads. The sample has about 560,000 distinct CDR3 sequences; roughly 21% are singletons. The sequenced sample consisted of PBMCs or a T cell subset sorted from them (not recorded which). This sequence joins TRBV9 and TRBJ2-1; 8 nucleotides agree with TRBD2. The sequence was obtained from an adult woman who had mild COVID-19 (a few samples of this study predate the infection). Cell type and time point are not known. The DNA of the CDR3 is TGTGCCAGCAGCGTATCGACTAGCGTCAGCCGTGAGCAGTTCTTC. This sequence encodes CASSVSTSVSREQFF.